Each of the 15 T cell receptor beta chains below was sequenced from the same sample in a study of vaccination effects on CD4 cells after COVID-19. The protocol was immunoSEQ multiplex PCR, while the TCRdb copy is restricted to in-frame clones and leaves out a portion. The profile shows under 35,000 clones, about 69% of them singletons. These receptors have no identified antigens. Antigen-specific CD4+ T cells were first expanded with viral peptide pools by the ViraFEST assay and only then sequenced. The authors isolated CD4+ T cells after about eleven days of culture. Participants got two doses of BNT162b2 or mRNA-1273 vaccine. The sequencing here drew on CD4+ T cells from PBMCs cultured with HCoV-NL63 spike peptides, taken after COVID-19 vaccination. These receptors were collected from a human donor who received a COVID-19 vaccine.

The chain links TRBV6-5 to TRBJ1-1, with D tentatively TRBD1 (6 bases). Trimming took 0 bases from V and 0 from J, leaving 8 bases between them. This CDR3 region has 15 residues. Germline lookup yields CDR1 MNHEY and CDR2 SVGAGI. The CDR3 sequence is CASSYSDRMNTEAFF. The CDR3 coding sequence is TGTGCCAGCAGTTACTCTGACAGGATGAACACTGAAGCTTTCTTT.

The chain carries TRBV3-1 (or the pseudogene TRBV3-2) and TRBJ2-6; the match to TRBD1 covers 9 bases. V trimming: 4 bases; J trimming: 2 bases; junction bases outside the gene matches: 9. CDR1 is LGHDT and CDR2 is YNNKEL in the germline V gene (reference sequence). This CDR3 is 18 amino acids long. The CDR3 DNA is TGTGCCAGCAGCCCCACGACAGGGGGTAGAGCTGGGGCCAACGTCCTGACTTTC. Its protein product is CASSPTTGGRAGANVLTF.

This chain connects TRBV30 to TRBJ1-1, with D perhaps matching TRBD1 (6 bases). Trimming removed 0 bases at V and 5 bases at J, with 10 bases between. The CDR3 contains 13 residues. Germline V lookup: CDR1 GTSNPN, CDR2 SVGIG (reference sequence). The CDR3 region has the DNA TGTGCCTGGAGTGTAATAGGGGGAACTGAAGCTTTCTTT. The encoded protein is CAWSVIGGTEAFF.

The count of this clone is one. The chain links TRBV5-4 to TRBJ1-2, with 8 positions matching TRBD1. The CDR3 covers 14 residues. Germline CDR1 reads SGHNT; CDR2 reads YYREEE (reference sequence). Unmatched junction bases numbered 8, after V lost 10 bases and J lost 0 bases. The DNA of the CDR3 is TGTGCCTCTAACGTACAGGGGGCTAACTATGGCTACACCTTC. As protein: CASNVQGANYGYTF.

The rearrangement uses TRBV6-5 and TRBJ1-2; D perhaps matches TRBD1 (5 bases). From germline, CDR1 is MNHEY and CDR2 SVGAGI. Trimming took off 0 bases at V and 7 bases at J, with 12 bases between the two ends. The CDR3 has 14 residues. The DNA for the CDR3 is TGTGCCAGCAGTTACTCCCGCAGGGACGTTGGCTACACCTTC. Encoded protein: CASSYSRRDVGYTF.

The chain uses TRBV3-1 (or the pseudogene TRBV3-2) and TRBJ2-1; 12 bases line up with TRBD2. With 4 bases clipped from V and 1 base from J, the junction kept 8 bases outside the gene matches. The CDR3 runs to 18 residues. Germline V lookup: CDR1 LGHDT, CDR2 YNNKEL (reference sequence). CDR3 sequence reads: CASSPRLAGVGSYNEQFF. The CDR3 nucleotides are TGTGCCAGCAGCCCCCGACTAGCGGGGGTGGGGTCCTACAATGAGCAGTTCTTC.

This sequence joins TRBV6-5 and TRBJ1-2, with D tentatively TRBD1 (6 bases). Trimming removed 0 bases at V and 4 bases at J, with 12 bases between. The CDR3 is 15 residues long. The germline CDR1 and CDR2 sequences are MNHEY and SVGAGI. DNA of the CDR3: TGTGCCAGCAGTTACTCCACAGGGTCGGGCTATGGCTACACCTTC. It specifies CASSYSTGSGYGYTF.

A single count supports this clone. The genes are TRBV6-2 or TRBV6-3 and TRBJ2-5; unclear D gene. Germline V CDR1 and CDR2: MNHEY, SVGEGT. The CDR3 has 12 amino acids. V was clipped by 5 bases and J by 2 bases, with 6 bases between them. The CDR3 here is CASSLGQETQYF. CDR3 sequence (DNA): TGTGCCAGCAGTCTGGGACAAGAGACCCAGTACTTC.

The chain links TRBV4-1 to TRBJ2-7, with 9 bases aligning to TRBD1. The CDR3 runs 15 residues. The V gene's germline CDR1 is MGHRA and CDR2 YSYEKL. The V and J ends lost 4 bases and 5 bases, in that order; junction bases with no gene match: 9. DNA of the CDR3: TGCGCCAGCAGCCCCCAGGGGGACAGGGCCCACGAGCAGTACTTC. Translated: CASSPQGDRAHEQYF.

This chain uses TRBV2 with TRBJ2-3; D ambiguous. Germline loops: CDR1 SNHLY, CDR2 FYNNEI. V was pared by 4 bases and J by 10 bases, with 12 bases between. This CDR3 is 12 amino acids long. CDR3 coding DNA: TGTGCCAGCAGTGTGGAAGCCAGGTCGCAGTATTTT. The encoded protein is CASSVEARSQYF. Supplemented by reference TRBV2 and TRBJ2-3, the full variable domain reads EPEVTQTPSHQVTQMGQEVILRCVPISNHLYFYWYRQILGQKVEFLVSFYNNEISEKSEIFDDQFSVERPDGSNFTLKIRSTKLEDSAMYFCASSVEARSQYFGPGTRLTVL.

The DNA of the CDR3 is TGTGCCAGCAGCGTAGCTACGGCATCGCCCCAAGAGACCCAGTACTTC. It translates to CASSVATASPQETQYF. The rearrangement links TRBV9 to TRBJ2-5; no reliable D call. Germline V CDR1 and CDR2: SGDLS, YYNGEE. The germline V and J ends were trimmed by 0 bases and 1 base, with 13 bases remaining between them. The CDR3 length is 16 residues.

V is TRBV5-1 and J is TRBJ2-2; D unresolved. The CDR3 totals 15 residues. The germline gives CDR1 SGHRS, CDR2 YFSETQ. The V end was cut by 4 bases, the J end by 6 bases, with 16 bases between. This chain's CDR3 is CASSPQLPQSGELFF. DNA of the CDR3: TGCGCCAGCAGCCCTCAGCTACCCCAATCCGGGGAGCTGTTTTTT.

This clone has a handful of counts. J is TRBJ1-4 and V is TRBV2, with a weak D call TRBD1 (6 bases). CDR3 length: 14 residues. CDR1 SNHLY and CDR2 FYNNEI come from the germline V gene. The V end lost 7 bases, the J end lost 4 bases, and 13 bases lay between the germline ends. The CDR3 protein is CASNLAGVNEKLFF. The CDR3 DNA sequence: TGTGCCAGCAACCTCGCAGGGGTTAATGAAAAACTGTTTTTT.

The sample holds a few counts of this clone. This chain connects TRBV5-6 to TRBJ2-2; the match to TRBD2 covers 9 bases. The CDR3 length is 14 residues. After removal of 5 bases from V and 1 base from J, the junction contained 0 bases not matched to a gene. Germline lookup yields CDR1 SGHDT and CDR2 YYEEEE. This CDR3 is CASRTSGNTGELFF. In DNA, the CDR3 is TGTGCCAGCAGGACTAGCGGGAACACCGGGGAGCTGTTTTTT. Filled out from reference TRBV5-6 and TRBJ2-2, the complete variable domain reads DAGVTQSPTHLIKTRGQQVTLRCSPKSGHDTVSWYQQALGQGPQFIFQYYEEEERQRGNFPDRFSGHQFPNYSSELNVNALLLGDSALYLCASRTSGNTGELFFGEGSRLTVL.

V gene TRBV6-1 combines with J gene TRBJ1-5; D is uncertain. Deletions cut 4 bases from V and 0 bases from J, with 22 bases between. The germline V gene has CDR1 MNHNS and CDR2 SASEGT. The CDR3 spans 19 residues. CDR3 nucleotides: TGTGCCAGCAGTGCGACGTTCGGGTACCTTATACATAGCAATCAGCCCCAGCATTTT. It specifies CASSATFGYLIHSNQPQHF.